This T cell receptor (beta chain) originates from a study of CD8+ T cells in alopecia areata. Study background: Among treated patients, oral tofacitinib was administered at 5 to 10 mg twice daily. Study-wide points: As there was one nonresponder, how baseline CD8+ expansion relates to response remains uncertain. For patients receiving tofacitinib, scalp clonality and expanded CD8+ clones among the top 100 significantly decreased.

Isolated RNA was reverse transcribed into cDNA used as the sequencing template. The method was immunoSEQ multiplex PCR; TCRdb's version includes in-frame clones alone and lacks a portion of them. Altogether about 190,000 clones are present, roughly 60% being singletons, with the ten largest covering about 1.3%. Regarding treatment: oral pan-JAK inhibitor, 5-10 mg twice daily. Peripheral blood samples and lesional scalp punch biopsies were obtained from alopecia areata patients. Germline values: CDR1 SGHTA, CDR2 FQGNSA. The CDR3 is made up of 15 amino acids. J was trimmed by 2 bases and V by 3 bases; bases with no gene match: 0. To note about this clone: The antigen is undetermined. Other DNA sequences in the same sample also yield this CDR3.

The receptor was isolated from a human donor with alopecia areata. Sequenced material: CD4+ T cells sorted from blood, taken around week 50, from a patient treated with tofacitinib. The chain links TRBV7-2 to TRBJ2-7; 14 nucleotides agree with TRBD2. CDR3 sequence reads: CASSLGLAGAYEQYF. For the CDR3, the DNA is TGTGCCAGCAGCTTGGGACTAGCGGGGGCCTACGAGCAGTACTTC. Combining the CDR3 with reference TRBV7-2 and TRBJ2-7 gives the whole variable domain GAGVSQSPSNKVTEKGKDVELRCDPISGHTALYWYRQSLGQGLEFLIYFQGNSAPDKSGLPSDRFSAERTGGSVSTLTIQRTQQEDSAVYLCASSLGLAGAYEQYFGPGTRLTVT.